A single sample gave rise to the 21 T cell receptor beta chains below, sequenced in a study of OX40 agonist ivuxolimab in advanced cancers. Assay: immunoSEQ multiplex PCR; the TCRdb copy retains only in-frame clones and omits some. The repertoire includes 45,000 to 65,000 clones, approximately 78% of them detected once, and nearly 0.7% sits in the top ten. The source was CD4+ or CD8+ T cells sorted from blood, collected in a trial of the OX40 agonist ivuxolimab. Receptors originate from an adult with an advanced solid tumor such as melanoma, head and neck, liver or kidney cancer.

This chain uses TRBV4-1 with TRBJ2-5; D ambiguous. The germline gives CDR1 MGHRA, CDR2 YSYEKL. The CDR3 loop spans 15 amino acids. Between the trimmed V and J ends, which lost 1 base and 3 bases, there was a span of 12 bases. DNA of the CDR3: TGCGCCAGCAGCCAAGGAGACCGAGGAAAAGAGACCCAGTACTTC. It codes for CASSQGDRGKETQYF.

Turning to this clone: An end of the junction does not agree with germline; a read error may underlie this. The rearrangement uses TRBV14 and TRBJ2-1, with D hard to call. Germline lookup yields CDR1 SGHDN and CDR2 FVKESK. There are 11 residues in the CDR3. This CDR3 is CASTQGNEQFF. The CDR3, as DNA: TGTGCCAGCACCCAAGGTAATGAGCAGTTCTTC.

This sequence joins TRBV9 and TRBJ2-3; D is perhaps TRBD1 (6 bases). The CDR3 extends over 14 amino acids. The germline V and J ends were trimmed by 1 base and 3 bases, with 9 bases remaining between them. CDR1 and CDR2 from the germline V gene are SGDLS and YYNGEE. CDR3: CASSVSQGTDTQYF. The CDR3 DNA follows: TGTGCCAGCAGCGTATCGCAGGGGACAGATACGCAGTATTTT. Using reference TRBV9 and TRBJ2-3 for the parts outside the CDR3, the full variable domain is DSGVTQTPKHLITATGQRVTLRCSPRSGDLSVYWYQQSLDQGLQFLIQYYNGEERAKGNILERFSAQQFPDLHSELNLSSLELGDSALYFCASSVSQGTDTQYFGPGTRLTVL.

This chain links TRBV5-1 with TRBJ2-2, with D hard to call. V lost 0 bases, J lost 5 bases, and 11 bases lay in between. This CDR3 is 15 amino acids long. From germline, CDR1 is SGHRS and CDR2 YFSETQ. The CDR3 reads CASSLAAVETGELFF. CDR3 nucleotides: TGCGCCAGCAGCTTGGCGGCTGTTGAGACCGGGGAGCTGTTTTTT.

This chain links TRBV10-3 with TRBJ1-3; TRBD1 matches at 7 bases. CDR3 length: 16 residues. CDR1 ENHRY and CDR2 SYGVKD come from the germline V gene. Trimming removed 5 bases from V and 1 base from J; junction bases left unmatched: 8. CDR3: CAISQGQDDSGNTIYF. CDR3 DNA sequence: TGTGCCATCAGTCAAGGACAGGATGATTCTGGAAACACCATATATTTT.

The chain recombines TRBV18 with TRBJ2-2; TRBD1 or TRBD2 may be the D gene (5 bases each). The V gene's germline CDR1 is KGHSH and CDR2 LQKENI. The CDR3 spans 14 residues. V was shortened by 3 bases and J by 4 bases, with 9 bases between the two germline ends. CDR3 sequence: CASSPQRGTGELFF. CDR3 DNA sequence: TGTGCCAGCTCACCTCAGAGGGGCACCGGGGAGCTGTTTTTT. Full variable domain (remainder filled in from reference TRBV18 and TRBJ2-2): NAGVMQNPRHLVRRRGQEARLRCSPMKGHSHVYWYRQLPEEGLKFMVYLQKENIIDESGMPKERFSAEFPKEGPSILRIQQVVRGDSAAYFCASSPQRGTGELFFGEGSRLTVL.

This clone was counted between two and nine times. The gene calls are TRBV12-2 and TRBJ1-6; the DNA was not compared with TRBD1, the D call given in the table. TRBV12-2 is a known pseudogene. This CDR3 is built from 18 residues. The chain's CDR3 is CASRLARQDNPEYSPLHF. In DNA, the CDR3 is TGTGCAAGTCGCTTAGCGCGTCAGGACAACCCAGAGTATTCACCCCTCCACTTT.

The V and J genes are TRBV5-1 and TRBJ1-2; 7 bases align to TRBD1. Germline assignment: CDR1 SGHRS and CDR2 YFSETQ. The CDR3 length is 13 residues. V shed 6 bases, J shed 7 bases, and the junction held 9 bases outside the gene matches. CDR3 amino acids: CASTPTTGSGYTF. The CDR3 bases are TGCGCCAGCACACCAACGACAGGGAGTGGCTACACCTTC.

A few counts support this clone. The chain links TRBV6-1 to TRBJ1-2; D call uncertain. The V end lost 6 bases, the J end lost 2 bases, and 16 bases lay between the germline ends. The CDR3 consists of 15 residues. Germline V CDR1 and CDR2: MNHNS, SASEGT. CDR3 protein: CASRLVSDGNYGYTF. The CDR3 DNA sequence: TGTGCCAGCAGGTTGGTGAGCGACGGAAACTATGGCTACACCTTC.

The chain uses TRBV7-8 and TRBJ1-3; D not resolved. There are 12 residues in the CDR3. CDR1 is SGHVS and CDR2 is FQNEAQ in the germline V gene. Trimming took off 3 bases at V and 4 bases at J, with 4 bases between the two ends. The DNA for the CDR3 is TGTGCCAGCAGCTTTGCAGGAAACACCATATATTTT. Amino acids: CASSFAGNTIYF.

The J gene is TRBJ2-3, the V gene TRBV9; no definite D call. This CDR3 region has 14 residues. Germline V lookup: CDR1 SGDLS, CDR2 YYNGEE. V was shortened by 4 bases and J by 4 bases, with 13 bases between the two germline ends. The CDR3 loop reads CASSIARRADTQYF. The DNA for the CDR3 is TGTGCCAGCAGCATTGCCCGTAGGGCAGATACGCAGTATTTT. Full variable domain (missing parts from reference TRBV9 and TRBJ2-3): DSGVTQTPKHLITATGQRVTLRCSPRSGDLSVYWYQQSLDQGLQFLIQYYNGEERAKGNILERFSAQQFPDLHSELNLSSLELGDSALYFCASSIARRADTQYFGPGTRLTVL.

The CDR3 sequence is CASRNTDRNTEAFF. The CDR3 coding sequence is TGTGCCAGCAGGAACACCGACCGTAACACTGAAGCTTTCTTT. The chain combines TRBV6-4 with TRBJ1-1; no clear D gene. The germline V gene has CDR1 MRHNA and CDR2 SNTAGT. Trimming cost V 6 bases and J 2 bases, with 13 bases left between them. The CDR3 runs to 14 residues.

The gene calls are TRBV6-1 and TRBJ2-5; maybe TRBD2 (5 bases). The length of the CDR3 is 12 residues. From germline, CDR1 is MNHNS and CDR2 SASEGT. Trimming pared 11 bases from V and 5 bases from J, leaving 15 bases between. In DNA form, the CDR3 reads TGTGCCGCTTCGGCTGGGAGCGAGACCCAGTACTTC. The encoded protein is CAASAGSETQYF.

The J gene is TRBJ2-5, the V gene TRBV19; D may correspond to TRBD1 or TRBD2 (5 bases each). Trimming removed 6 bases at V and 5 bases at J, with 13 bases between. The germline CDR1 and CDR2 sequences are LNHDA and SQIVND (reference sequence). The CDR3 is 13 amino acids. In DNA form, the CDR3 reads TGTGCCAGTAGGGTGACCGGGGCCGAGACCCAGTACTTC. Encoded protein: CASRVTGAETQYF.

This chain joins TRBV7-9 and TRBJ1-2, with no clear D. This CDR3 spans 14 amino acids. V was trimmed by 0 bases and J by 7 bases, leaving 12 bases between them. The germline V gene encodes CDR1 SEHNR and CDR2 FQNEAQ (reference sequence). CDR3 sequence: CASSLAPFGGGYTF. CDR3 DNA sequence: TGTGCCAGCAGCTTAGCCCCATTTGGTGGTGGCTACACCTTC.

The chain couples TRBV6-6 to TRBJ1-1, with D perhaps matching TRBD1 (5 bases). The V end was cut by 5 bases, the J end by 11 bases, with 18 bases between. The germline CDR1 and CDR2 sequences are MNHNY and SVGAGI (reference sequence). The CDR3 runs 13 residues. The CDR3 nucleotides are TGTGCCAGCAGTCCTGGGACTACCTCAGCGGCTTTCTTT. Translation: CASSPGTTSAAFF.

The genes are TRBV5-1 and TRBJ2-7; D assignment may be TRBD1 or TRBD2 (5 bases each). Trimming cost V 0 bases and J 6 bases, with 10 bases left between them. The CDR3 spans 13 residues. Germline V lookup: CDR1 SGHRS, CDR2 YFSETQ. CDR3 region: CASSLATGPEQYF. The CDR3 DNA sequence: TGCGCCAGCAGCTTGGCCACGGGACCCGAGCAGTACTTC.

This chain connects TRBV25-1 to TRBJ2-3, with 7 nucleotides matching TRBD2. The V gene's germline CDR1 is MGHDK and CDR2 SYGVNS. The CDR3 is 14 residues long. The junction had 5 bases not matched to a gene; V was cut back by 8 bases and J by 0 bases. CDR3 protein: CASSASGSTDTQYF. The DNA of the CDR3 is TGTGCCAGCTCAGCTAGCGGCAGCACAGATACGCAGTATTTT.

V is TRBV10-2 and J is TRBJ1-3; D might be TRBD1 (5 bases). The CDR3 has 16 amino acids. Germline assignment: CDR1 WSHSY and CDR2 SAAADI. V was clipped by 5 bases and J by 0 bases, with 14 bases between them. Here the CDR3 reads CASSSGTPSSGNTIYF. The CDR3 nucleotides are TGCGCCAGCAGTTCCGGGACTCCGAGCTCTGGAAACACCATATATTTT.

The chain couples TRBV4-2 to TRBJ2-5, with D unresolved. CDR3 length equals 15 residues. Germline assignment: CDR1 LGHNA and CDR2 YNFKEQ. The V and J ends lost 4 bases and 2 bases respectively, with 14 bases between them. In nucleotides, the CDR3 is TGTGCCAGCAGCCCAACATACGGGCAGCAAGAGACCCAGTACTTC. Amino acid sequence: CASSPTYGQQETQYF.

The V gene is TRBV19, the J gene TRBJ1-6; the D is unclear. Germline CDR1 LNHDA, CDR2 SQIVND (reference sequence). The CDR3 sequence is 14 residues long. Trimming stripped 10 bases from V and 9 bases from J, with 19 bases between. The CDR3 is CATASEFSGSPLHF. The CDR3 bases are TGTGCCACCGCGTCGGAGTTTTCGGGTTCACCCCTCCACTTT.